The 17 T cell receptor beta chains in this list originate from one sample, sequenced in a study of neurological immune-mediated disorders. One entry per CDR3 protein, called by TCRdb with MiXCR from the 5' RACE reads. The table shows about 36,000 distinct CDR3 sequences, with about a tenth occurring only once. The sequenced sample consisted of PBMCs. Receptors originate from a young woman with HTLV-1-associated myelopathy (HAM/TSP).

This clonotype was recorded many times. The chain uses TRBV29-1 and TRBJ2-3; 7 positions match TRBD1. CDR1 is SQVTM and CDR2 is ANQGSEA in the germline V gene. The CDR3 sequence is 14 residues long. V shed 5 bases, J shed 0 bases, and the junction held 5 bases outside the gene matches. CDR3 DNA sequence: TGCAGCGTTCCAGGGACAGTGAGCACAGATACGCAGTATTTT. This gives the protein CSVPGTVSTDTQYF.

This clonotype was picked up many times. CDR3 nucleotide sequence: TGCAGCGTTGTAAAGGGGACAGGGAGACGGAATGAGCAGTTCTTC. Translated: CSVVKGTGRRNEQFF. V is TRBV29-1 and J is TRBJ2-1; 9 bases are a match to TRBD1. This CDR3 is 15 amino acids long. The germline V gene has CDR1 SQVTM and CDR2 ANQGSEA. V was clipped by 4 bases and J by 7 bases; unmatched bases: 11.

Many counts were recorded for this clonotype. V and J are TRBV7-2 and TRBJ2-1; D unresolved. This CDR3 is built from 14 residues. Germline values: CDR1 SGHTA, CDR2 FQGNSA. Trimming shortened V by 1 base and J by 5 bases, and 9 bases separated the two germline ends. The CDR3 DNA is TGTGCCAGCAGCTTAGTTGTAGGAAACAATGAGCAGTTCTTC. The encoded protein is CASSLVVGNNEQFF. The entire variable domain, with the rest obtained from reference TRBV7-2 and TRBJ2-1, is as follows: GAGVSQSPSNKVTEKGKDVELRCDPISGHTALYWYRQSLGQGLEFLIYFQGNSAPDKSGLPSDRFSAERTGGSVSTLTIQRTQQEDSAVYLCASSLVVGNNEQFFGPGTRLTVL.

This clonotype was observed at least ten times. The V and J genes are TRBV2 and TRBJ1-5; TRBD1 agrees at 8 bases. V dropped 3 bases and J dropped 2; count of bases not matched to a gene: 0. Germline CDR1 and CDR2: SNHLY and FYNNEI. The CDR3 consists of 14 residues. The CDR3 bases are TGTGCCAGCAGTGAGGACAGGGGCAATCAGCCCCAGCATTTT. Translation: CASSEDRGNQPQHF.

This clonotype was observed at least ten times. In DNA, the CDR3 is TGCGCCAGCAGCTTTGAGGGACAGGGGGCTGCTGGGGCCAACGTCCTGACTTTC. Translated: CASSFEGQGAAGANVLTF. The chain is built from TRBV5-1 and TRBJ2-6; 12 nucleotides align to TRBD1. The CDR3 has 18 amino acids. The junction had 5 bases not matched to a gene; V was cut back by 2 bases and J by 2 bases. Germline V gives CDR1 SGHRS, CDR2 YFSETQ.

This clonotype was seen many times. The V and J genes are TRBV6-6 and TRBJ1-3; D call uncertain. CDR1 is MNHNY, CDR2 SVGAGI, per germline (reference sequence). This CDR3 region has 15 residues. Between the trimmed V and J ends, which lost 6 bases and 0 bases, there was a span of 12 bases. The CDR3 DNA follows: TGTGCCAGCAGAATGGACCATTTCTCTGGAAACACCATATATTTT. This encodes CASRMDHFSGNTIYF.

This clonotype has a count of ten or more. The chain couples TRBV20-1 to TRBJ1-2; a possible D gene is TRBD1 (5 bases). The CDR3 sequence is 11 residues long. From germline, CDR1 is DFQATT and CDR2 SNEGSKA (reference sequence). The ends were cut back, 7 bases at V and 4 bases at J, with 10 bases in the middle. Here the CDR3 reads CSGRGSYGYTF. For the CDR3, the DNA is TGCAGTGGTCGGGGGAGCTATGGCTACACCTTC.

This clonotype was counted at least ten times. The chain recombines TRBV12-3 or TRBV12-4 with TRBJ2-7; a weak D match, TRBD2 (5 bases). V shed 1 base and J shed 8 bases, with 18 bases lying between them. The CDR3 totals 15 residues. The CDR3 nucleotides are TGTGCCAGCAGTTTAGGTGGCCTGACGGACTCCAAGCAGTACTTC. Residues: CASSLGGLTDSKQYF.

The sample holds many counts of this clonotype. This sequence joins TRBV20-1 and TRBJ1-1; D unclear. The length of the CDR3 is 14 residues. CDR1 is DFQATT and CDR2 is SNEGSKA in the germline V gene (reference sequence). Deletions cut 1 base from V and 0 bases from J, with 9 bases between. The DNA of the CDR3 is TGCAGTGCTAGAGTCGGAGGGCTGAACACTGAAGCTTTCTTT. This gives the protein CSARVGGLNTEAFF.

This clonotype has at least ten counts. J is TRBJ2-3 and V is TRBV5-1; D not certain. V was cut by 0 bases and J by 4 bases, with 9 bases left in between. This CDR3 region has 14 residues. Germline CDR1 reads SGHRS; CDR2 reads YFSETQ. CDR3 nucleotide sequence: TGCGCCAGCAGCTTGGGTGGGGTCTCAGATACGCAGTATTTT. It is translated as CASSLGGVSDTQYF.

The table lists this clonotype with many counts. V is TRBV6-1 and J is TRBJ2-7; tentatively, D is TRBD2 (5 bases). The CDR3 sequence is 13 residues long. Germline lookup yields CDR1 MNHNS and CDR2 SASEGT. V was pared by 4 bases and J by 3 bases, with 10 bases between. The CDR3 sequence is CASSASHHYEQYF. The CDR3 DNA reads TGTGCCAGCAGTGCTAGCCACCACTACGAGCAGTACTTC.

There are many counts of this clonotype. V is TRBV9 and J is TRBJ1-3, with D unclear. Trimming pared 4 bases from V and 4 bases from J, leaving 9 bases between. The CDR3 has 13 residues. Germline V gives CDR1 SGDLS, CDR2 YYNGEE. CDR3 in DNA: TGTGCCAGCAGCAGATTGGCGGGAAACACCATATATTTT. This translates into CASSRLAGNTIYF. The entire variable domain, with the rest obtained from reference TRBV9 and TRBJ1-3, is as follows: DSGVTQTPKHLITATGQRVTLRCSPRSGDLSVYWYQQSLDQGLQFLIQYYNGEERAKGNILERFSAQQFPDLHSELNLSSLELGDSALYFCASSRLAGNTIYFGEGSWLTVV.

Many counts were recorded for this clonotype. This chain joins TRBV24-1 and TRBJ2-3, with 9 bases that match TRBD2. Losses at the gene ends were 3 bases for V and 5 bases for J; bases not matched to a gene: 8. The CDR3 spans 16 residues. CDR1 and CDR2 from the germline V gene are KGHDR and SFDVKD. CDR3 sequence reads: CATSDRTSAAEDTQYF. CDR3 sequence (DNA): TGTGCCACCAGTGATCGGACTAGCGCGGCGGAAGATACGCAGTATTTT.

There are many counts of this clonotype. The J gene is TRBJ2-2, the V gene TRBV10-3; D possibly corresponds to TRBD2 (6 bases). CDR3 size: 13 residues. The germline V gene encodes CDR1 ENHRY and CDR2 SYGVKD. V shed 11 bases and J shed 0 bases, with 10 bases lying between them. The CDR3 is CAAGGANTGELFF. The CDR3 DNA reads as TGTGCCGCGGGCGGGGCGAACACCGGGGAGCTGTTTTTT.

The V call is TRBV28, the J call TRBJ2-6; D is uncertain. With 11 bases removed from V and 2 bases from J, the gap between germline ends came to 10 bases. The germline gives CDR1 MDHEN, CDR2 SYDVKM. The CDR3 covers 13 residues. The CDR3 region has the DNA TGTGCCGGTAGTAAGGCTGGGGCCAACGTCCTGACTTTC. Translating it yields CAGSKAGANVLTF.

Ten or more counts support this clonotype. The chain couples TRBV11-2 to TRBJ1-4; 7 bases match TRBD1. V gave up 5 bases and J gave up 6 bases; unmatched junction bases: 15. Germline CDR1 SGHAT, CDR2 FQNNGV. The CDR3 has 17 residues. CDR3 region: CASSVTLTGARDEKLFF. DNA of the CDR3: TGTGCCAGCAGCGTCACCTTAACAGGGGCCCGTGATGAAAAACTGTTTTTT.

This clonotype was seen ten or more times. This chain connects TRBV7-2 to TRBJ2-1; TRBD2 matches 8 bases. V was pared by 1 base and J by 9 bases, with 8 bases of the junction left unmatched. The V gene's germline CDR1 is SGHTA and CDR2 FQGNSA. The CDR3 has 15 amino acids. CDR3 sequence (DNA): TGTGCCAGCAGCTTAGTGAGCGGGGGCTACTTTGAGCAGTTCTTC. This encodes CASSLVSGGYFEQFF.